A selection of T cell receptor beta chains follows, all from one sample in a study of control samples from healthy donors and cancer patients. Sequencing was performed with immunoSEQ multiplex PCR; in TCRdb, only in-frame clones are kept and a portion is missing. The profile shows over 80,000 clones, approximately 80% of them singletons. The sample consisted of blood. The receptors were sampled from a man aged 25 to 40 in good health. CDR3s include the opening cysteine and the closing phenylalanine or tryptophan. Fields, in order: J gene, clone size, D gene, V gene, CDR3 protein, CDR3 DNA. D genes are given only for firm matches. Size values are once, few and many counts, or a class for expanded clones, and some rows have none.

>TRBJ1-5|few|NA|TRBV6-1
CASSDSWSNQPQHF
TGTGCCAGCAGTGACAGTTGGAGCAATCAGCCCCAGCATTTT
>TRBJ1-1|NA|NA|TRBV10-1
CASSLIMNTEAFF
TGCGCCAGCAGCCTGATCATGAACACTGAAGCTTTCTTT
>TRBJ1-2|NA|NA|TRBV5-6
CASSFRDSGSGYTF
TGTGCCAGCAGCTTTAGGGATTCGGGGAGTGGCTACACCTTC
>TRBJ1-3|once|NA|TRBV25-1
CASSEVRAQPVSGNTIYF
TGTGCCAGCAGTGAAGTAAGGGCCCAACCAGTTTCTGGAAACACCATATATTTT
>TRBJ1-6|few|TRBD1|TRBV30
CALQQGLNSPLHF
TGTGCCTTGCAACAGGGGCTCAATTCACCCCTCCACTTT
>TRBJ1-6|NA|NA|TRBV3-1/TRBV3-2
CASSPSQMSPLHF
TGTGCCAGCAGCCCTTCCCAGATGTCACCCCTCCACTTT
>TRBJ1-2|once|NA|TRBV5-1
CASSLRVSGGGYTF
TGCGCCAGCAGCTTGCGGGTGTCAGGCGGAGGCTACACCTTC
>TRBJ1-2|NA|NA|TRBV9
CASSVDGAWGYTF
TGTGCCAGCAGCGTAGACGGGGCCTGGGGCTACACCTTC
>TRBJ2-5|NA|TRBD2|TRBV6-6
CASSPNGLASETQYF
TGTGCCAGCAGTCCAAATGGACTAGCTAGCGAGACCCAGTACTTC
>TRBJ2-1|NA|NA|TRBV10-3
CAISEPGLGDEQFF
TGTGCCATCAGTGAGCCAGGCTTGGGGGATGAGCAGTTCTTC
>TRBJ1-1|once|TRBD1|TRBV29-1
CSVYRGLNTEAFF
TGCAGCGTTTACAGGGGGCTCAACACTGAAGCTTTCTTT
>TRBJ1-5|NA|NA|TRBV5-8
CASSGKGYQPQHF
TGTGCCAGCAGCGGTAAGGGATATCAGCCCCAGCATTTT
>TRBJ2-7|NA|NA|TRBV6-5
CASGGTPRYEQYF
TGTGCCAGCGGAGGGACCCCGCGGTACGAGCAGTACTTC
>TRBJ1-1|NA|NA|TRBV7-8
CASSLSPATEAFF
TGTGCCAGCAGCTTATCTCCCGCCACTGAAGCTTTCTTT
>TRBJ1-1|NA|NA|TRBV18
CASSPHSLNTEAFF
TGTGCCAGCTCACCGCACAGTTTAAACACTGAAGCTTTCTTT
>TRBJ2-5|NA|TRBD1|TRBV6-5
CASTTDRAETQYF
TGTGCCAGCACAACCGACAGGGCCGAGACCCAGTACTTC
>TRBJ1-1|few|NA|TRBV27
CASSLRGNTEAFF
TGTGCCAGCAGTTTAAGGGGGAACACTGAAGCTTTCTTT
>TRBJ2-7|NA|TRBD1|TRBV5-5
CASSSQTGGQGEQYF
TGTGCCAGCAGCTCCCAGACAGGGGGCCAAGGCGAGCAGTACTTC
>TRBJ1-2|NA|TRBD1|TRBV11-2
CASSSDRGYGYTF
TGTGCCAGCAGCTCTGACAGGGGCTATGGCTACACCTTC
>TRBJ1-4|NA|NA|TRBV5-1
CASSFTGFNEKLFF
TGCGCCAGCAGCTTTACCGGGTTTAATGAAAAACTGTTTTTT